Each of the 5 T cell receptor beta chains below was sequenced from the same sample in a study of cytotoxic CD8 clonotypes in ibrutinib-treated CLL. Clones were read by immunoSEQ multiplex PCR, and TCRdb kept only the in-frame ones, dropping some. Among around 70,000 clones listed, approximately 80% were seen once. The material was PBMCs, obtained at disease progression, from a patient treated with ibrutinib. The receptors derive from a human donor with chronic lymphocytic leukemia.

The V and J genes are TRBV18 and TRBJ1-5; D perhaps matches TRBD1 (5 bases). CDR3 length equals 15 residues. From germline, CDR1 is KGHSH and CDR2 LQKENI. Deletions cut 1 base from V and 2 bases from J, with 9 bases between. CDR3 sequence reads: CASSPQGSRNQPQHF. Written as DNA, the CDR3 is TGTGCCAGCTCACCACAGGGGTCTCGCAATCAGCCCCAGCATTTT.

This clone was observed once. The rearrangement links TRBV7-8 to TRBJ2-7, with a tentative D call TRBD2 (6 bases). The CDR3 has 15 amino acids. The V gene's germline CDR1 is SGHVS and CDR2 FQNEAQ. With 5 bases removed from V and 5 bases from J, the gap between germline ends came to 19 bases. Here the CDR3 DNA reads TGTGCCAGCAGCCGGCAGGGAGGAATAGGGGACGAGCAGTACTTC. Residues: CASSRQGGIGDEQYF.

CDR3 region: CASSLNGAETTF. CDR3 sequence (DNA): TGTGCCAGCAGCTTAAATGGGGCCGAAACCACCTTC. The V and J genes are TRBV11-3 and TRBJ1-2, with D possibly matching TRBD1 (5 bases). V was trimmed by 2 bases and J by 13 bases, leaving 14 bases between them. The CDR3 totals 12 residues. The V gene's germline CDR1 is SGHNT and CDR2 YENEEA.

The chain carries TRBV19 and TRBJ1-1, with 10 nucleotides matching TRBD1. The CDR3 length is 16 residues. Germline CDR1 is LNHDA and CDR2 is SQIVND (reference sequence). The V gene end was trimmed by 7 bases and the J gene end by 4 bases; junction bases not matched to a gene: 12. CDR3 sequence: CASTPPPGQGPTEAFF. CDR3 bases: TGTGCCAGTACCCCTCCCCCGGGACAGGGGCCCACTGAAGCTTTCTTT.

This clone was seen just once. CDR3 sequence (DNA): TGTGCCAGCTCCCCGGGATTGGCCGGGGCTAATGAAAAACTGTTTTTT. This translates into CASSPGLAGANEKLFF. The chain uses TRBV18 and TRBJ1-4, with D unclear. The CDR3 has 16 amino acids. V shed 6 bases and J shed 3 bases, with 17 bases lying between them. From germline, CDR1 is KGHSH and CDR2 LQKENI.